A single sample is the source of the 20 T cell receptor beta chains below, sequenced in a study of sequential checkpoint blockade in melanoma (dated by TCRdb to the late 2010s). Reading the label with the study, this specimen's treatment or condition is: randomized to nivolumab then ipilimumab (arm A) or the reverse (arm B). The library relied on the immunoSEQ multiplex PCR assay. TCRdb retrieved this table from immuneACCESS and kept in-frame rearrangements only. Not all clones are present; in checked studies, unresolved V genes account for under half, and no reason is known for the remainder. For this sample there are approximately 12,000 clones; about 65% appear just once. The biggest ten clones account for 22% of the sample. The source material was CD8+ T cells sorted from blood (inferred from file names), sampled from a patient given nivolumab and ipilimumab in sequence. These receptors came from a human donor with melanoma.

This clone counts as medium-sized. The V gene is TRBV6-6, the J gene TRBJ2-1, with 11 positions matching TRBD2. From germline, CDR1 is MNHNY and CDR2 SVGAGI (reference sequence). V shed 5 bases, J shed 9 bases, and the junction held 6 bases outside the gene matches. The CDR3 is 14 amino acids. CDR3 in DNA: TGTGCCAGCAGTATTAGCGGGGGGGCAAGTGAGCAGTTCTTC. Protein: CASSISGGASEQFF.

For this clone: An end of the junction differs from the germline gene, which may be a read error. The V gene is TRBV6-1, the J gene TRBJ2-7; no firm D call. The CDR3 sequence is 12 residues long. Germline V gives CDR1 MNHNS, CDR2 SASEGT. CDR3 in amino acids: CASRPGFYEQCF. DNA of the CDR3: TGTGCCAGCAGGCCAGGTTTTTACGAGCAGTGCTTC.

The chain couples TRBV4-1 to TRBJ2-3, with TRBD2 matching over 8 bases. The CDR3 totals 17 residues. Trimming at V came to 0 bases and at J to 3 bases, leaving 8 bases not matched to a gene. Looked up from germline, CDR1 is MGHRA and CDR2 is YSYEKL. This CDR3 reads CASSQDALAGQTDTQYF. CDR3 DNA sequence: TGCGCCAGCAGCCAAGATGCCCTAGCGGGTCAAACAGATACGCAGTATTTT.

This clone was seen a few times. CDR3 residues: CASSRFSGGGADTQYF. Here the CDR3 DNA reads TGTGCCAGCAGCCGGTTTAGCGGGGGGGGAGCAGATACGCAGTATTTT. This chain joins TRBV5-6 and TRBJ2-3; TRBD2 matches 11 bases. Germline assignment: CDR1 SGHDT and CDR2 YYEEEE. The J segment lost 4 bases and the V segment lost 4 bases, leaving 8 bases of the junction unmatched. The CDR3 length is 16 residues.

CDR3 region: CASSVGTGTYEQYF. The CDR3 DNA reads TGTGCCAGCAGCGTAGGAACAGGTACCTACGAGCAGTACTTC. The chain uses TRBV9 and TRBJ2-7; D perhaps matches TRBD1 (5 bases). CDR3 length: 14 amino acids. The germline V gene encodes CDR1 SGDLS and CDR2 YYNGEE. V lost 0 bases and J lost 2, with 9 bases in between.

As concerns this clone: Distinct nucleotide sequences in the sample also encode this CDR3. The gene calls are TRBV4-1 and TRBJ2-3; a weak D match, TRBD2 (6 bases). This CDR3 is built from 17 residues. Germline V gene sequence: CDR1 MGHRA, CDR2 YSYEKL. The ends were cut back, 6 bases at V and 3 bases at J, with 22 bases in the middle. The CDR3 coding sequence is TGCGCCAGCAGTCAAAGCGGTAATCTGGGGAGGACAGATACGCAGTATTTT. It translates to CASSQSGNLGRTDTQYF.

This clone was observed a single time. The rearrangement joins TRBV6-5 to TRBJ2-7, with TRBD1 matching over 8 bases. J gave up 9 bases and V 5 bases, and 12 bases lay outside the gene matches. Per germline, CDR1 MNHEY and CDR2 SVGAGI. The CDR3 covers 14 residues. The CDR3 nucleotides are TGTGCCAGCAGTGGGACAGGTGCAGGGGTAGGGCAGTACTTC. Amino acids: CASSGTGAGVGQYF.

The gene calls are TRBV5-4 and TRBJ2-1; D is unclear. The CDR3 is made up of 15 amino acids. The germline CDR1 and CDR2 sequences are SGHNT and YYREEE (reference sequence). The V end lost 4 bases, the J end lost 0 bases, and 11 bases lay between the germline ends. The CDR3 DNA sequence: TGTGCCAGCAGCCGCGCGGAGAGCTCCTACAATGAGCAGTTCTTC. This sequence encodes CASSRAESSYNEQFF. The full variable domain, with the rest looked up from reference TRBV5-4 and TRBJ2-1, is ETGVTQSPTHLIKTRGQQVTLRCSSQSGHNTVSWYQQALGQGPQFIFQYYREEENGRGNFPPRFSGLQFPNYSSELNVNALELDDSALYLCASSRAESSYNEQFFGPGTRLTVL.

This clone was detected a few times. This chain connects TRBV30 to TRBJ1-4; a weak D match, TRBD1 (6 bases). Germline-derived CDR1 and CDR2 are GTSNPN and SVGIG (reference sequence). The CDR3 spans 14 residues. V was shortened by 1 base and J by 8 bases, with 14 bases between the two germline ends. The CDR3 protein is CAWSARGRGEKLFF. CDR3 nucleotides: TGTGCCTGGAGTGCGAGGGGGAGGGGAGAAAAACTGTTTTTT. Full variable domain (remainder filled in from reference TRBV30 and TRBJ1-4): SQTIHQWPATLVQPVGSPLSLECTVEGTSNPNLYWYRQAAGRGLQLLFYSVGIGQISSEVPQNLSASRPQDRQFILSSKKLLLSDSGFYLCAWSARGRGEKLFFGSGTQLSVL.

With regard to this clone: Distinct nucleotide sequences in the sample also encode this CDR3. This chain uses TRBV7-9 with TRBJ1-3; no definite D call. Trimming stripped 1 base from V and 4 bases from J, with 8 bases between. The CDR3 runs to 14 residues. Germline CDR1 and CDR2: SEHNR and FQNEAQ (reference sequence). The CDR3 here is CASSLGTVGNTIYF. Here the CDR3 DNA reads TGTGCCAGCAGCTTAGGAACAGTCGGAAACACCATATATTTT.

The chain has TRBV18 and TRBJ1-4; D is possibly TRBD1 (5 bases). With 6 bases removed from V and 10 bases from J, the gap between germline ends came to 24 bases. Germline values: CDR1 KGHSH, CDR2 LQKENI. The CDR3 sequence is 16 residues long. CDR3 in amino acids: CASSPYQGIGAGKLFF. The CDR3 DNA reads as TGTGCCAGCTCGCCCTACCAGGGAATTGGGGCTGGAAAACTGTTTTTT.

This chain links TRBV7-3 with TRBJ2-7; 9 nucleotides align to TRBD1. The V gene end was trimmed by 0 bases and the J gene end by 5 bases; junction bases not matched to a gene: 2. Germline V gene data show CDR1 as SGHTA and CDR2 as FQGTGA. The CDR3 consists of 14 residues. CDR3 in amino acids: CASSLTGDRDEQYF. The CDR3 DNA is TGTGCCAGCAGCTTAACCGGGGACAGGGACGAGCAGTACTTC. Supplemented by reference TRBV7-3 and TRBJ2-7, the full variable domain reads GAGVSQTPSNKVTEKGKYVELRCDPISGHTALYWYRQSLGQGPEFLIYFQGTGAADDSGLPNDRFFAVRPEGSVSTLKIQRTERGDSAVYLCASSLTGDRDEQYFGPGTRLTVT.

This chain uses TRBV19 with TRBJ2-3; 12 nucleotides align to TRBD2. This CDR3 spans 15 amino acids. The germline V gene encodes CDR1 LNHDA and CDR2 SQIVND (reference sequence). V lost 1 base and J lost 4; bases outside the gene matches: 0. CDR3 sequence (DNA): TGTGCCAGTAGTATAGGGACTAGCGGGGCAGATACGCAGTATTTT. Its translation is CASSIGTSGADTQYF.

J is TRBJ2-5 and V is TRBV28, with D unclear. The length of the CDR3 is 11 residues. V lost 6 bases to trimming and J lost 3 bases, with 5 bases between them. The germline V gene has CDR1 MDHEN and CDR2 SYDVKM. The CDR3 sequence is CASSHKETQYF. The DNA of the CDR3 is TGTGCCAGCAGCCACAAAGAGACCCAGTACTTC. The variable domain in full, with the rest retrieved from reference TRBV28 and TRBJ2-5, is DVKVTQSSRYLVKRTGEKVFLECVQDMDHENMFWYRQDPGLGLRLIYFSYDVKMKEKGDIPEGYSVSREKKERFSLILESASTNQTSMYLCASSHKETQYFGPGTRLLVL.

The V gene is TRBV4-2, the J gene TRBJ2-3; 11 nucleotides match TRBD1. Germline V gene lookup returns CDR1 LGHNA and CDR2 YNFKEQ. The CDR3 contains 15 residues. The V segment lost 3 bases and the J segment 2 bases; nucleotides outside the gene matches: 1. Here the CDR3 reads CASSQDRGPTDTQYF. CDR3 in DNA: TGTGCCAGCAGCCAGGACAGGGGGCCCACAGATACGCAGTATTTT.

V and J are TRBV19 and TRBJ1-4; 9 nucleotides agree with TRBD1. The length of the CDR3 is 15 residues. CDR1 is LNHDA and CDR2 is SQIVND in the germline V gene (reference sequence). V shed 9 bases and J 3 bases; nucleotides not matched to a gene: 8. This chain's CDR3 is CASRDRVISNEKLFF. The CDR3 DNA reads TGTGCCAGCCGGGACAGGGTGATTTCTAATGAAAAACTGTTTTTT.

The chain is built from TRBV5-6 and TRBJ2-1, with D hard to call. From germline, CDR1 is SGHDT and CDR2 YYEEEE. CDR3 length equals 15 residues. V lost 0 bases and J 2 bases, leaving 9 bases between the germline ends. As DNA, the CDR3 is TGTGCCAGCAGCTTGGGGCCCGAACCCTACAATGAGCAGTTCTTC. Translated, it gives CASSLGPEPYNEQFF. Combining the CDR3 with reference TRBV5-6 and TRBJ2-1 gives the whole variable domain DAGVTQSPTHLIKTRGQQVTLRCSPKSGHDTVSWYQQALGQGPQFIFQYYEEEERQRGNFPDRFSGHQFPNYSSELNVNALLLGDSALYLCASSLGPEPYNEQFFGPGTRLTVL.

This clone was picked up a small number of times. The chain combines TRBV5-8 with TRBJ1-2, with TRBD1 identical over 10 bases. Germline trimming cut 4 bases from V and 3 bases from J; bases unmatched to any gene: 9. The CDR3 contains 16 residues. The V gene's germline CDR1 is SGHTS and CDR2 YDEGEE. The CDR3: CASSEQWGTGDYGYTF. The CDR3 DNA follows: TGTGCCAGCAGCGAACAATGGGGGACAGGGGACTATGGCTACACCTTC.

CDR3 amino acids: CASSTGAEAFF. For the CDR3, the DNA is TGTGCCAGCAGCACGGGGGCTGAAGCTTTCTTT. This chain connects TRBV6-1 to TRBJ1-1; D might be TRBD1 (5 bases). There are 11 residues in the CDR3. V lost 6 bases, J lost 6 bases, and 8 bases lay in between. CDR1 and CDR2 from the germline V gene are MNHNS and SASEGT.

The chain joins TRBV7-9 to TRBJ2-1, with D unresolved. From germline, CDR1 is SEHNR and CDR2 FQNEAQ (reference sequence). Deletions cut 4 bases from V and 8 bases from J, with 9 bases between. The CDR3 covers 12 residues. CDR3 sequence: CASSYRAHEQFF. The DNA of the CDR3 is TGTGCCAGCAGCTACCGCGCCCATGAGCAGTTCTTC.